This T cell receptor (beta chain) was profiled in a study of blood T cell repertoires in COVID-19. This clone was detected a few times. TCRdb's table, derived via immunoSEQ multiplex PCR, lists solely in-frame clones and lacks some. The table has 250,000 to 300,000 clones, around four fifths seen once; the top ten hold around 4.2%. The receptor comes from a man in his 60s with acute or convalescent COVID-19. Sequenced: peripheral blood.

CDR3 sequence reads: CASSSPGQGAHGYTF. In DNA, the CDR3 is TGTGCCAGCAGTTCCCCGGGACAGGGGGCTCATGGCTACACCTTC. The chain couples TRBV6-6 to TRBJ1-2; 12 bases align to TRBD1. Germline V gene lookup returns CDR1 MNHNY and CDR2 SVGAGI (reference sequence). Trimming cost V 4 bases and J 6 bases; bases outside gene matches: 6. The CDR3 runs 15 residues.